This entry describes one T cell receptor (beta chain). The sample comes from a study of blood T cell repertoires in COVID-19. Overall study: Sites across the United States, Italy and Spain contributed samples from acute and convalescent COVID-19. PBMCs, B-cell-depleted T cells, or T cells provided the cDNA or gDNA that made up the material.

Methods used by the authors: The authors estimated nucleated cell counts from reference gene primer amplification. The data were produced by immunoSEQ multiplex PCR, yet TCRdb's version contains in-frame clones alone and is incomplete. V and J calls and clone size are as listed in that table; D and trimming were resolved from the DNA. Of 200,000 to 250,000 clones in the sample, 85% were seen once. The germline CDR1 and CDR2 sequences are WSHSY and SAAADI. V dropped 2 bases and J dropped 7 bases, with 14 bases sitting between them. This CDR3 comprises 15 residues. This sequence originates from a woman in her fifties or sixties with active or convalescent COVID-19. V gene TRBV10-2 combines with J gene TRBJ2-2, with D uncertain. Sequences were obtained from peripheral blood. The CDR3 protein is CASSENSLFDGELFF. The CDR3 region has the DNA TGCGCCAGCAGTGAGAACTCCCTTTTTGACGGGGAGCTGTTTTTT.